The clone carrying this TCR beta chain was seen ten or more times. This entry comes from a study of blood T cells in healthy people across ages. V gave up 4 bases and J gave up 6 bases; unmatched junction bases: 10. This CDR3 contains 15 residues. Germline V CDR1 and CDR2: SGHNT, YYREEE (reference sequence). The use of a sample-barcoded 5' primer and a J-beta primer mix characterized a second PCR of about 6 to 11 cycles. In TCRdb, the 5' RACE reads were re-called with MiXCR into one record per CDR3 protein. The sample lists approximately 960,000 distinct CDR3 sequences; almost 30% were seen once. These data were also reused for a study on T cells of mothers and their children. This second study says: The effect of thymic selection on TCR recombination output is similar between related and unrelated pairs.

This TCR was sampled from a middle-aged woman in good health. This chain joins TRBV5-4 and TRBJ2-1; 7 bases are a match to TRBD2. Sequencing was performed on blood. CDR3 sequence: CASSPATSVTNEQFF. The CDR3 DNA is TGTGCCAGCAGCCCAGCCACTAGCGTTACCAATGAGCAGTTCTTC. The full variable domain, its missing parts supplied by reference TRBV5-4 and TRBJ2-1, is ETGVTQSPTHLIKTRGQQVTLRCSSQSGHNTVSWYQQALGQGPQFIFQYYREEENGRGNFPPRFSGLQFPNYSSELNVNALELDDSALYLCASSPATSVTNEQFFGPGTRLTVL.